This T cell receptor (beta chain) stems from a study of T cell responses to AZD1222 COVID-19 vaccine. TCRdb's table, derived via immunoSEQ multiplex PCR, lists solely in-frame clones and lacks some. The sample records 120,000 or so clones, 85% to 90% being singletons. This CDR3 contains 15 residues. Trimming removed 5 bases at V and 4 bases at J, with 16 bases between. CDR1 is SGHNT and CDR2 is YENEEA in the germline V gene. The sample consisted of peripheral blood, taken on day 0 of AZD1222 vaccination. The rearrangement joins TRBV11-3 to TRBJ2-3; maybe TRBD1 (5 bases). This TCR was recovered from an adult in good health. The CDR3 reads CASSQTQGLPDTQYF. The CDR3 bases are TGTGCCAGCAGCCAAACGCAGGGCCTCCCAGATACGCAGTATTTT.